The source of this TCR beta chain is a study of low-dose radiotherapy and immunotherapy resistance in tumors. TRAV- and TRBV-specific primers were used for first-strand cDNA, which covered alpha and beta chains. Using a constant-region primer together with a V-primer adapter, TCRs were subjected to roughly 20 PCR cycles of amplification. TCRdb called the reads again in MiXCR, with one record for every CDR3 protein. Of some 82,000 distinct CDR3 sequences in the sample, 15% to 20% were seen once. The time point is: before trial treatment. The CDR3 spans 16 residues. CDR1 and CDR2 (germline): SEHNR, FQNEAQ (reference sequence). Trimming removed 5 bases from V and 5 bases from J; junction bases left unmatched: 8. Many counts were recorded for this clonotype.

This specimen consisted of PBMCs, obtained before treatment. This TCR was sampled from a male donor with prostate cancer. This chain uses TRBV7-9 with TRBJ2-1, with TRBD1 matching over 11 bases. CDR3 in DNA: TGTGCCAGCAGCACATGGACAGGGGGCCTACACAATGAGCAGTTCTTC. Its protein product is CASSTWTGGLHNEQFF.